Included here is one T cell receptor beta chain sequence, with context. The antigen is undetermined. This entry is derived from a study of T cells in Graves' hyperthyroidism and ophthalmopathy. At the level of the study: Peripheral blood sampling occurred at initial diagnosis, before any treatment.

What was amplified from RNA transcripts were TCR beta CDR3 regions. A set of HTBI primers served as the primers for a first-round RT-PCR of the TCR CDR3. TCRdb called the multiplex PCR reads again in MiXCR, with one record for every CDR3 protein. The sample has some 490,000 distinct CDR3 sequences, 22% seen once. Overall study findings and caveats: With a median lead of 6.5 months before onset, the model predicted ophthalmopathy.

Trimming left V 7 bases short and J 8 bases short, with 15 bases between. The CDR3 sequence is 13 residues long. The source of this sequence is a woman aged 70-85 years with Graves' ophthalmopathy. Sequences were obtained from blood. The rearrangement uses TRBV12-3 or TRBV12-4 and TRBJ2-1; possible D gene TRBD2, 6 bases. For the CDR3, the DNA is TGTGCCAGCAATTTCGGGGGAATGGATGAGCAGTTCTTC. It codes for CASNFGGMDEQFF.